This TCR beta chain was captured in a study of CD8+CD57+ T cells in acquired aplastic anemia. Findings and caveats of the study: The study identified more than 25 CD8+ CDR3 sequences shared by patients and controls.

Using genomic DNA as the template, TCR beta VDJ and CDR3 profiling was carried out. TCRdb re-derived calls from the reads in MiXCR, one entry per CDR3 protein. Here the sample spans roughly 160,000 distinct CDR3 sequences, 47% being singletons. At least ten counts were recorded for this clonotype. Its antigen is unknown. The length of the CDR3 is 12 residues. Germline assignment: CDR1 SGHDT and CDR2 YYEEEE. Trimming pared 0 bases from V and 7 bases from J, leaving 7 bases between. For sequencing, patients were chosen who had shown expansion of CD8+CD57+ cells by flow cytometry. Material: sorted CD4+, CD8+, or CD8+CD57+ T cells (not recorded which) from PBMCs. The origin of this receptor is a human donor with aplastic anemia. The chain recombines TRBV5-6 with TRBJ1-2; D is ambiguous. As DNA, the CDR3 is TGTGCCAGCAGCTTGGGGCGTACTGGCTACACCTTC. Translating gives CASSLGRTGYTF.